A single sample is the source of the 14 T cell receptor beta chains below, sequenced in a study of blood T cell repertoires in COVID-19. TCRdb's copy holds only in-frame clones and misses some; the assay was immunoSEQ multiplex PCR. The sample gives about 68,000 clones, around 93% of which show up once; approximately 4.8% is in the top ten. The sample comprised peripheral blood. The receptors here all came from an older woman with active COVID-19.

This clone was counted once. The chain is built from TRBV28 and TRBJ1-3; 10 nucleotides agree with TRBD1. The CDR3 is 15 residues long. With 5 bases clipped from V and 7 bases from J, the junction kept 8 bases outside the gene matches. Germline V gene lookup returns CDR1 MDHEN and CDR2 SYDVKM. The CDR3 reads CASSPGTGDTNTIYF. As DNA, the CDR3 is TGTGCCAGCAGTCCAGGGACAGGGGATACGAACACCATATATTTT. Combining the CDR3 with reference TRBV28 and TRBJ1-3 gives the whole variable domain DVKVTQSSRYLVKRTGEKVFLECVQDMDHENMFWYRQDPGLGLRLIYFSYDVKMKEKGDIPEGYSVSREKKERFSLILESASTNQTSMYLCASSPGTGDTNTIYFGEGSWLTVV.

The chain recombines TRBV3-1 (or the pseudogene TRBV3-2) with TRBJ1-4, with D possibly being TRBD1 (5 bases). From germline, CDR1 is LGHDT and CDR2 YNNKEL (reference sequence). This CDR3 is 15 amino acids long. With 6 bases removed from V and 2 bases from J, the gap between germline ends came to 13 bases. The CDR3 loop is CASRRLGATNEKLFF. CDR3 in DNA: TGTGCCAGCAGACGATTAGGGGCGACTAATGAAAAACTGTTTTTT.

The chain joins TRBV5-1 to TRBJ2-3; D might be TRBD2 (6 bases). The V gene's germline CDR1 is SGHRS and CDR2 YFSETQ. Trimming pared 4 bases from V and 4 bases from J, leaving 16 bases between. This CDR3 comprises 15 residues. In DNA form, the CDR3 reads TGCGCCAGCAGCCCAGTGAGGGGAGGTCCAGATACGCAGTATTTT. Encoded protein: CASSPVRGGPDTQYF.

The chain uses TRBV28 and TRBJ1-5, with unresolved D. The V end was cut by 6 bases, the J end by 2 bases, with 14 bases between. Germline V gene sequence: CDR1 MDHEN, CDR2 SYDVKM. CDR3 length: 15 amino acids. The CDR3 protein is CASRPRGRGNQPQHF. As DNA, the CDR3 is TGTGCCAGCAGACCCCGGGGTCGGGGCAATCAGCCCCAGCATTTT.

This chain connects TRBV28 to TRBJ2-3, with 7 bases aligning to TRBD1. Germline V lookup: CDR1 MDHEN, CDR2 SYDVKM. The CDR3 sequence is 14 residues long. The J segment lost 6 bases and the V segment lost 5 bases, leaving 8 bases of the junction unmatched. The CDR3 DNA reads as TGTGCCAGCAGTCGCGGACAGGTATCGGATACGCAGTATTTT. Its translation is CASSRGQVSDTQYF.

V gene TRBV11-2 combines with J gene TRBJ2-3; D is possibly TRBD2 (5 bases). From germline, CDR1 is SGHAT and CDR2 FQNNGV. The germline V and J ends were trimmed by 6 bases and 3 bases, with 13 bases remaining between them. This CDR3 is 14 amino acids long. CDR3 protein: CASSSPRGTDTQYF. The CDR3 DNA is TGTGCCAGCAGTTCTCCTCGGGGTACAGATACGCAGTATTTT.

V is TRBV18 and J is TRBJ1-1; TRBD1 agrees at 7 bases. Trimming took 4 bases from V and 1 from J; bases not matched to a gene: 3. The CDR3 length is 14 residues. Germline CDR1 reads KGHSH; CDR2 reads LQKENI. The CDR3 region is CASSLHRGNTEAFF. CDR3 DNA sequence: TGTGCCAGCTCACTCCACAGGGGGAACACTGAAGCTTTCTTT.

The V gene is TRBV30, the J gene TRBJ1-1; D is unresolved. The germline V and J ends were trimmed by 2 bases and 4 bases, with 8 bases remaining between them. The CDR3 totals 12 residues. CDR1 and CDR2 from the germline V gene are GTSNPN and SVGIG (reference sequence). CDR3 sequence reads: CAWSFIVTEAFF. The CDR3 bases are TGTGCCTGGAGTTTCATTGTCACTGAAGCTTTCTTT.

The V call is TRBV3-1 (or the pseudogene TRBV3-2), the J call TRBJ1-1; weak D call: TRBD1 (5 bases). V gave up 5 bases and J gave up 3 bases, with 19 bases separating them. CDR1 is LGHDT and CDR2 is YNNKEL in the germline V gene (reference sequence). This CDR3 is 16 amino acids long. The CDR3 region is CASSSQPEAGHTEAFF. The CDR3 DNA is TGTGCCAGCAGCAGCCAGCCGGAGGCGGGGCACACTGAAGCTTTCTTT.

The chain has TRBV11-2 and TRBJ2-2; maybe TRBD1 (6 bases). With 5 bases removed from V and 4 bases from J, the gap between germline ends came to 14 bases. This CDR3 has 15 residues. The germline gives CDR1 SGHAT, CDR2 FQNNGV. CDR3 in amino acids: CASSTNRALTGELFF. In DNA form, the CDR3 reads TGTGCCAGCAGCACTAACAGGGCTCTCACCGGGGAGCTGTTTTTT.

The rearrangement joins TRBV28 to TRBJ2-1, with 10 bases fitting TRBD2. Trimming removed 5 bases from V and 6 bases from J; junction bases left unmatched: 7. The CDR3 has 15 amino acids. CDR1 MDHEN and CDR2 SYDVKM come from the germline V gene. Written as DNA, the CDR3 is TGTGCCAGCAGTCTGACCGGGACTAGCGCCAATGAGCAGTTCTTC. Translating gives CASSLTGTSANEQFF.

The V and J genes are TRBV18 and TRBJ1-1; 8 bases agree with TRBD1. The CDR3 has 17 residues. Germline V gene lookup returns CDR1 KGHSH and CDR2 LQKENI. V dropped 2 bases and J dropped 8; count of bases not matched to a gene: 16. The CDR3 bases are TGTGCCAGCTCACCAGGTAGAGGACAGGGAAGTCTTGACGAAGCTTTCTTT. It translates to CASSPGRGQGSLDEAFF.

V is TRBV30 and J is TRBJ1-4, with D uncertain. Trimming removed 3 bases at V and 1 base at J, with 15 bases between. Looked up from germline, CDR1 is GTSNPN and CDR2 is SVGIG (reference sequence). This CDR3 has 16 residues. CDR3 loop: CAWSQTPVGTNEKLFF. CDR3 nucleotide sequence: TGTGCCTGGAGCCAGACACCGGTCGGAACTAATGAAAAACTGTTTTTT.

The chain employs TRBV5-1 and TRBJ2-2, with D perhaps TRBD2 (5 bases). CDR1 and CDR2 from the germline V gene are SGHRS and YFSETQ. The CDR3 has 16 residues. The V gene lost 0 bases and the J gene lost 6 bases, with 15 bases spanning the gap. The CDR3 loop reads CASSLAPGMRAGELFF. CDR3 nucleotides: TGCGCCAGCAGCTTGGCCCCGGGGATGCGGGCCGGGGAGCTGTTTTTT.